The TCR beta chain under discussion was sequenced for a study of cytomegalovirus exposure and HLA in healthy donors. About the research overall: Some 85 million unique TCRs, all from HLA-typed donors, were included in an early release of the data. Study-wide results and caveats: A later analysis linked a missense DCLRE1C variant to TCR beta V- and J-gene trimming.

Losses at the gene ends were 5 bases for V and 2 bases for J; bases not matched to a gene: 6. The CDR3 runs 14 residues. CDR1 and CDR2 from the germline V gene are MNHEY and SVGAGI. In the PCR, 60 Vbeta and 13 Jbeta primers were used. TCRdb's copy holds only in-frame clones and misses some; the assay was immunoSEQ multiplex PCR. This sample has some 150,000 clones, with almost 85% found just once. Concerning this clone: What it binds is unknown.

This TCR was sampled from a woman aged 40 to 50 in good health and CMV-seronegative. The sequencing input was PBMCs. J is TRBJ2-7 and V is TRBV6-5, with 7 bases matching TRBD1. DNA for the CDR3: TGTGCCAGCAGTCCCCGACAGGGAACCTACGAGCAGTACTTC. This encodes CASSPRQGTYEQYF.